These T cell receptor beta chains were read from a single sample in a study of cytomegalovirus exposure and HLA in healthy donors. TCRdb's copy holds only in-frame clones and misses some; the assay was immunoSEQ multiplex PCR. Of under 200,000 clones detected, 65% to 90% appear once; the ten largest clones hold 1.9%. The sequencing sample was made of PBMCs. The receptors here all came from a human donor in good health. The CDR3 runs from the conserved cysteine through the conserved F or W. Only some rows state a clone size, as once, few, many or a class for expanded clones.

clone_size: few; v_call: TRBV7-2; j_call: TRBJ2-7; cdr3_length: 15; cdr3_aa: CASSALGQGSYEQYF
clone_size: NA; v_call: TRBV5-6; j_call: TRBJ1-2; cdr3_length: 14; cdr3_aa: CASSLVTGVNGYTF
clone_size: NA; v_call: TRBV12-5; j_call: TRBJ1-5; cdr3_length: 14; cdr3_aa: CASGSTGEGQPQHF
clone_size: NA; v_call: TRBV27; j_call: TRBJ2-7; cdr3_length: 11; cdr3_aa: CASSYTLEQYF
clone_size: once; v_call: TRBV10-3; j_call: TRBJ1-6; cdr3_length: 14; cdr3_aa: CAISGGQVNSPLHF
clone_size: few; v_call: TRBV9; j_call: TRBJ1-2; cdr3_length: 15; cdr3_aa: CASSGRDSFSFGYTF
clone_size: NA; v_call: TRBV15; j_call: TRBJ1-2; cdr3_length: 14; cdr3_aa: CATTRGGGLGGYTF
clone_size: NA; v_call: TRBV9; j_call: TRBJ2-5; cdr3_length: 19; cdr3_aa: CASSVGAAAAGSLLETQYF
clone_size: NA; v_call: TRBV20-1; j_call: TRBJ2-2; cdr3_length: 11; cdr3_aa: CSAAGAGELFF
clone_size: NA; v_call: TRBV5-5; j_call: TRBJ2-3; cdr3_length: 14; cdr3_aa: CASSPPGNTDTQYF
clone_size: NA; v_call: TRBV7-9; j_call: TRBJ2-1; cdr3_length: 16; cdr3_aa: CASTPASGPPFDEQFF
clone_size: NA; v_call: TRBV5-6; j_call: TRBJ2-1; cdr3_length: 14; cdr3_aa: CASRKQGLNNEQFF
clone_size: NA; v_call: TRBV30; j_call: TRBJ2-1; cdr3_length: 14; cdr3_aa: CAWRRGTGDNEQFF
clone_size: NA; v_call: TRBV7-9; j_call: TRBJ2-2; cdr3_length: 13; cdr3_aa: CASSFGGAGELFF
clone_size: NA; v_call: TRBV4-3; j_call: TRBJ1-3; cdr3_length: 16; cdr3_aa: CASSQDYRVSGNTIYF
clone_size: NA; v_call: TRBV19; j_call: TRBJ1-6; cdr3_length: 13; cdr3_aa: CASSTGYNSPLHF
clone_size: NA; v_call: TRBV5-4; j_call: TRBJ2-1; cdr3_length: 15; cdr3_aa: CASSLGLAVRDEQFF
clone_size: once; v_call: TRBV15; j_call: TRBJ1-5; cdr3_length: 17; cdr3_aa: CATSRDLGGYSNQPQHF
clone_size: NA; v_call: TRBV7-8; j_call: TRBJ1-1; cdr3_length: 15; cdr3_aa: CASSFRDSPLTEAFF
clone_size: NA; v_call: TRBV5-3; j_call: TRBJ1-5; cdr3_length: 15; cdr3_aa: CARSLASDIRQPQHF
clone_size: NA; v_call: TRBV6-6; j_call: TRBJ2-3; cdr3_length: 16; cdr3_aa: CASSARQGFGTDTQYF
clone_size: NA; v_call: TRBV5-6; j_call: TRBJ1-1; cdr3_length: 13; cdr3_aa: CASSLGPNTEAFF
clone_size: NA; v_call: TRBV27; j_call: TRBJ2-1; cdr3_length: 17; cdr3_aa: CASSPSTGGSSYNEQFF